The present entry profiles one T cell receptor (beta chain) with its context. Which antigen it targets is not known. Base qualities were left out, and no much larger clone turns up one base away. The sample belongs to a study of T cell repertoires in cytomegalovirus infection (dated by TCRdb to about 2019). The study in broad terms: The peptide stimulations were aimed at well-studied HLA-B-restricted epitopes as well as recently identified HLA-C-restricted CMV epitopes, whose presentation resists viral immunomodulation. Donor HLA type was relevant to the analysis, because carriage of CMV infection together with the matching HLA type was indicated by public TCR beta signatures. Study-level results and caveats: In both this cohort and an independent cohort of more than 350 donors, the cumulative frequency of public TCR beta family members distinguished carriers of CMV infection plus the relevant HLA type. The ex vivo response was dominated by HLA-C-restricted CMV-specific TCR beta clonotypes, and the single most frequent clonotype in two of eight donors was supplied by these HLA-C-restricted clonotypes.

The meaning of the sample's treatment or condition label: in vitro stimulation with specific CMV peptide epitopes to enrich CMV-specific T cells. The germline V gene gives CDR1 as SGHAT and CDR2 as FQNNGV. There are 17 amino acids in the CDR3, from cysteine to phenylalanine inclusive. Just CDR3 DNA is preserved here, 51 bases in frame from base 1. The junction shows trimming of 1 base on V and 1 base on J, and the gene matches do not reach 6 bases of it. The run used an Illumina HiSeq 1500. Starting from the raw public reads, TCRdb applied fastp trimming at Q25, assembled clones with MiXCR and retained in-frame beta chains. Each entry merges the rows of one CDR3 protein and shows their most common DNA and genes. The sample table lists about 69,000 distinct CDR3 sequences, less than 30% of them with a count of one. Of the sample, 59% falls within the top ten clones.

The rearranged chain carries TRBV11-2 and TRBJ2-1; TRBD1 agrees with 8 junctional bases. The clonotype comes from a human donor in good health (CMV status not recorded). Some clones in this sample may be carry-over from other donors' samples. This sample comprised CD8+ T cells from cultured PBMCs, obtained from culture after CMV antigen stimulation. The CDR3 region has the sequence CASSLGAGGISYNEQFF. The nucleotide sequence is given as TGTGCCAGCAGCTTAGGGGCAGGGGGCATTTCCTACAATGAGCAGTTCTTC.